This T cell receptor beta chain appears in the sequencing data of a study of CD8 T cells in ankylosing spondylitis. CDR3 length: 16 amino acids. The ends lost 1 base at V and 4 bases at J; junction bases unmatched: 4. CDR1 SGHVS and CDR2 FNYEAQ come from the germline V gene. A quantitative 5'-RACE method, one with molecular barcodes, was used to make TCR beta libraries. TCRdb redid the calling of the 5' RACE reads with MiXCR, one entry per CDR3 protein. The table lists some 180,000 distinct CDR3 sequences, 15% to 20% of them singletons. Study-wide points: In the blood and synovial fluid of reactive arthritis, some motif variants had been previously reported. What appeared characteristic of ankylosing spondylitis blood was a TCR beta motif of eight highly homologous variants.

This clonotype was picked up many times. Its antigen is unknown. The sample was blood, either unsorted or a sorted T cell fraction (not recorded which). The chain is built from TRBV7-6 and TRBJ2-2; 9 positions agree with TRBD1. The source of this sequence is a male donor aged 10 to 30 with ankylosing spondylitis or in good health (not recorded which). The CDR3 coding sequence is TGTGCCAGCAGCTTAGAGGGGACAGGGACCACCGGGGAGCTGTTTTTT. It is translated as CASSLEGTGTTGELFF.